The TCR beta chain described here comes from a study of regulatory and conventional T cells in RAG deficiency. General observations from the study: Shorter CDR3s in all patient subsets; >85% Treg-Tconv overlap in Omenn. Compared with controls, unique Treg TCR beta sequences dropped about 97-fold in Omenn syndrome and CID/AS. Shannon entropy was markedly lower and Simpson indices higher in RAG-deficient patients than control T-cell subsets.

Data came from immunoSEQ multiplex PCR; TCRdb stores just in-frame clones and leaves some out. This sample yields 40,000 to 55,000 clones, of which about 87% are seen a single time; 0.5% to 0.55% belongs to the top ten. CDR3 size: 16 residues. Per germline, CDR1 SGHNT and CDR2 YYREEE (reference sequence). The V gene end was trimmed by 2 bases and the J gene end by 1 base; junction bases not matched to a gene: 4. Conventional CD4+ T cells were sorted from blood as CD25-low CD127-high cells. This clone was observed a handful of times. As yet, its antigen is unknown. These data were also filed under a second study, of regulatory T cells. That work contributes: The PCR used 52 TRBV and 13 TRBJ primers. Patient repertoires had restricted TRB V-J pairs and skewed V and J usage, most in Tregs.

The TCR sequence derives from a human donor in good health. The rearrangement joins TRBV5-4 to TRBJ2-2; 8 bases align to TRBD1. The specimen was CD4+ effector T cells sorted from blood. CDR3 nucleotides: TGTGCCAGCAGCTTAAGAGGGACAGGGAACACCGGGGAGCTGTTTTTT. Its translation: CASSLRGTGNTGELFF.